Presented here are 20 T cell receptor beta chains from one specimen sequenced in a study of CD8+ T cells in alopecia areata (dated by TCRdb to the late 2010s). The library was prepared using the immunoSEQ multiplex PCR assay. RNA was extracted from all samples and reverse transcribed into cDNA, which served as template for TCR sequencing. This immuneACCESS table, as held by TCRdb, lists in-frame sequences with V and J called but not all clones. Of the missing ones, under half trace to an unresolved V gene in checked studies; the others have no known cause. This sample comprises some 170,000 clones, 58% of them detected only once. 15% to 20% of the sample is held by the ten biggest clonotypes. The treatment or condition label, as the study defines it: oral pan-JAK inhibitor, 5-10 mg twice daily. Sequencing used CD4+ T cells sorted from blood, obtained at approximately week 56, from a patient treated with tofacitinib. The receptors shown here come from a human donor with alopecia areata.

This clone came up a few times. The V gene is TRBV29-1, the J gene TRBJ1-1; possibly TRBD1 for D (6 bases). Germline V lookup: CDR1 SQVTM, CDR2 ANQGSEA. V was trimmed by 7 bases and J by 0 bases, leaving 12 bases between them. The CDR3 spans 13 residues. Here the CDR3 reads CSGTQGLNTEAFF. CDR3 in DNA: TGCAGCGGCACCCAGGGGTTGAACACTGAAGCTTTCTTT.

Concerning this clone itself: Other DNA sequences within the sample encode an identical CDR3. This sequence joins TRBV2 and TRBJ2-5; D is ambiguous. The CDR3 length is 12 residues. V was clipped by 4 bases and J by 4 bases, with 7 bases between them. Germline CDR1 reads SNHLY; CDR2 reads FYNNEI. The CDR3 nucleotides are TGTGCCAGCAGTGTCGGCGGAGAGACCCAGTACTTC. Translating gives CASSVGGETQYF.

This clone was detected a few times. In nucleotides, the CDR3 is TGTGCCAGCAGTGGTGGCCCGGGGGGTCCGAACACCGGGGAGCTGTTTTTT. Translation: CASSGGPGGPNTGELFF. This chain joins TRBV2 and TRBJ2-2, with 7 bases matching TRBD2. The CDR3 sequence is 17 residues long. CDR1 and CDR2 (germline): SNHLY, FYNNEI. V was clipped by 4 bases and J by 0 bases; unmatched bases: 8.

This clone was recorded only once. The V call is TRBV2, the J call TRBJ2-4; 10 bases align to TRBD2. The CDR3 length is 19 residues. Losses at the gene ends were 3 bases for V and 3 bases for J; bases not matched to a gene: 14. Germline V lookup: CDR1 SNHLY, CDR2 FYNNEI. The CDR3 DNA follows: TGTGCCAGCAGTGACCGGGAGCGGGGGGGCCTAAACGGCAAAAACATTCAGTACTTC. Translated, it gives CASSDRERGGLNGKNIQYF.

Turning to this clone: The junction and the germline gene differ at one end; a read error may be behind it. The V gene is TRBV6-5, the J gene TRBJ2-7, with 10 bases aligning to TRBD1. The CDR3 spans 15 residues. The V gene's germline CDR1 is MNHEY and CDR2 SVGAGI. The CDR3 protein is CASSYRTGGPNEQYF. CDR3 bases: TGCGCCAGCAGTTACCGGACAGGGGGTCCAAACGAGCAGTACTTC.

The CDR3: CASSFQKTYNEQFF. The CDR3 DNA is TGCGCCAGCAGCTTTCAGAAGACGTACAATGAGCAGTTCTTC. V usage is TRBV5-1 and J usage is TRBJ2-1, with D hard to call. Deletions cut 2 bases from V and 4 bases from J, with 10 bases between. CDR3 length: 14 amino acids. CDR1 SGHRS and CDR2 YFSETQ come from the germline V gene.

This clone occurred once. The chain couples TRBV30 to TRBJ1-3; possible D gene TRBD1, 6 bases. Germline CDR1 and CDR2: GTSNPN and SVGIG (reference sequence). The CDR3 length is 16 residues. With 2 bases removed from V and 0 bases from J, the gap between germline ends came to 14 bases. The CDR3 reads CAWSSGQPASGNTIYF. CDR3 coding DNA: TGTGCCTGGAGTTCGGGACAACCGGCCTCTGGAAACACCATATATTTT.

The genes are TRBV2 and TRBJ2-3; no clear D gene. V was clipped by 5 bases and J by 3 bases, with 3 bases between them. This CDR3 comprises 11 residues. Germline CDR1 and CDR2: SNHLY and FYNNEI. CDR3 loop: CASSMTDTQYF. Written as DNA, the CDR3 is TGTGCCAGCAGTATGACAGATACGCAGTATTTT.

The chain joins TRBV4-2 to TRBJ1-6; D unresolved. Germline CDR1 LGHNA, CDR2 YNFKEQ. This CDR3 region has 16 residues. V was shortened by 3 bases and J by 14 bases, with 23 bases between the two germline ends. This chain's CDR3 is CASSQIEDNLGGALHF. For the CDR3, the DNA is TGTGCCAGCAGCCAGATCGAAGACAACCTCGGTGGGGCCCTCCACTTT.

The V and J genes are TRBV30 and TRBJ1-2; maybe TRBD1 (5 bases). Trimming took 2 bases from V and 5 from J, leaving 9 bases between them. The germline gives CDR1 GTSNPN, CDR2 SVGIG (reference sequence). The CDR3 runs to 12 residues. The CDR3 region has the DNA TGTGCCTGGAGTATAGGGGTTTATGGCTACACCTTC. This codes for CAWSIGVYGYTF.

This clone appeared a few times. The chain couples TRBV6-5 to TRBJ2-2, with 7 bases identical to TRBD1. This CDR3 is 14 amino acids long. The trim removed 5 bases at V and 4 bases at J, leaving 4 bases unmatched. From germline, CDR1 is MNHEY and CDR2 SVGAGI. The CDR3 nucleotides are TGTGCCAGCAGTAGGGACAGCACCACCGGGGAGCTGTTTTTT. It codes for CASSRDSTTGELFF.

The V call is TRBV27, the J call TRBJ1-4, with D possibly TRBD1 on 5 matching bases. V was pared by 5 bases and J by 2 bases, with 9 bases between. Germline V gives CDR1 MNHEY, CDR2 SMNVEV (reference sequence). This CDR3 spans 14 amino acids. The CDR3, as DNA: TGTGCCAGCAGTACGGGGGAGACTAATGAAAAACTGTTTTTT. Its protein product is CASSTGETNEKLFF.

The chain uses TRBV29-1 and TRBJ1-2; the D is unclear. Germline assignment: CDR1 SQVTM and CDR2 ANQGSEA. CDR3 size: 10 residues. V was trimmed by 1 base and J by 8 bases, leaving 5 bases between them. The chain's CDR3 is CSVEGRGYTF. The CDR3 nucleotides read TGCAGCGTTGAAGGTCGGGGCTACACCTTC.

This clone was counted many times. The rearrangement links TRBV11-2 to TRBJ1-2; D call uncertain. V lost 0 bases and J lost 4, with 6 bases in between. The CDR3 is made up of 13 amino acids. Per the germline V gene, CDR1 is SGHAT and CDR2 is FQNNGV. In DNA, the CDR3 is TGTGCCAGCAGCTTAGATGAGGGCTATGGCTACACCTTC. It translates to CASSLDEGYGYTF.

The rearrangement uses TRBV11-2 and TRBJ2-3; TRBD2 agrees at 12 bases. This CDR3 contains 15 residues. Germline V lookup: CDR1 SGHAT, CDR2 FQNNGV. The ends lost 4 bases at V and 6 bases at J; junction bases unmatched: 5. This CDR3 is CASSSSGGVLDTQYF. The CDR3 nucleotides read TGTGCCAGCAGCTCTAGCGGGGGGGTACTGGATACGCAGTATTTT.

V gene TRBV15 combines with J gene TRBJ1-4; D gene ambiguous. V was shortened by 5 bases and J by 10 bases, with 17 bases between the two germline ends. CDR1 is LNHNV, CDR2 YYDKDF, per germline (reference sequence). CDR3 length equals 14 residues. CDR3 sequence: CATSADGDRVKLFF. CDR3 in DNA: TGTGCCACCAGCGCGGACGGGGATAGGGTAAAACTGTTTTTT.

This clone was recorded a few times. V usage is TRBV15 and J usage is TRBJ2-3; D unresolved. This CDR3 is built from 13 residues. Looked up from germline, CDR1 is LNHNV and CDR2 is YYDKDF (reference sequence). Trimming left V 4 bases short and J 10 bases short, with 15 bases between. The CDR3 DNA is TGTGCCACCAGCACCTCCCCGACACATCCGCAGTATTTT. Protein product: CATSTSPTHPQYF.

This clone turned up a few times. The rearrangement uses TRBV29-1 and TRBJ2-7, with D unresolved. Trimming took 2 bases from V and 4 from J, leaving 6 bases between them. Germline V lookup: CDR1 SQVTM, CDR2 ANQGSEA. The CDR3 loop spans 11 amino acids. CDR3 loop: CSVEKGYEQYF. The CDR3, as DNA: TGCAGCGTTGAAAAGGGATACGAGCAGTACTTC.

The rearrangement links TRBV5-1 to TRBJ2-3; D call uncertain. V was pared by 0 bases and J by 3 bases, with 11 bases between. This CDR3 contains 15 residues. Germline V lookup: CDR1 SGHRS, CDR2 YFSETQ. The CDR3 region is CASSLGGRTTDTQYF. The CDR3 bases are TGCGCCAGCAGCTTGGGAGGTAGAACGACAGATACGCAGTATTTT.

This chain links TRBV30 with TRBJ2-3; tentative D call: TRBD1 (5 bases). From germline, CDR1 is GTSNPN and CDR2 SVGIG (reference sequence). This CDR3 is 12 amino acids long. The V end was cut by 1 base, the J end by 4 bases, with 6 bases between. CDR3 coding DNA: TGTGCCTGGAGTGGACAGCCAGATACGCAGTATTTT. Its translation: CAWSGQPDTQYF.